This TCR beta chain was obtained from a study of T cell responses to AZD1222 COVID-19 vaccine. Data came from immunoSEQ multiplex PCR; TCRdb stores just in-frame clones and leaves some out. The sample consists of some 99,000 clones, around 87% of them appearing once. Study-level points and caveats: In all cases, repertoires were sampled only after the peak T cell response. Targeting of unmutated variant regions was reportedly seen in nearly half of spike-specific TCRs. Spike-specific TCR breadth and depth rose after two AZD1222 doses.

In regard to this clone: The antigen is undetermined.

The source was peripheral blood, collected 28 days after the second AZD1222 dose. The receptor was isolated from an adult who received the AZD1222 COVID-19 vaccine.

CDR3 nucleotides: TGTGCCATTCGCGGGTCCCTCTACGAGCAGTACTTC. Amino acids: CAIRGSLYEQYF. The chain couples TRBV2 to TRBJ2-7; perhaps TRBD2 as D (5 bases). V shed 10 bases and J shed 3 bases, with 13 bases lying between them. This CDR3 is 12 amino acids long. Germline lookup yields CDR1 SNHLY and CDR2 FYNNEI.